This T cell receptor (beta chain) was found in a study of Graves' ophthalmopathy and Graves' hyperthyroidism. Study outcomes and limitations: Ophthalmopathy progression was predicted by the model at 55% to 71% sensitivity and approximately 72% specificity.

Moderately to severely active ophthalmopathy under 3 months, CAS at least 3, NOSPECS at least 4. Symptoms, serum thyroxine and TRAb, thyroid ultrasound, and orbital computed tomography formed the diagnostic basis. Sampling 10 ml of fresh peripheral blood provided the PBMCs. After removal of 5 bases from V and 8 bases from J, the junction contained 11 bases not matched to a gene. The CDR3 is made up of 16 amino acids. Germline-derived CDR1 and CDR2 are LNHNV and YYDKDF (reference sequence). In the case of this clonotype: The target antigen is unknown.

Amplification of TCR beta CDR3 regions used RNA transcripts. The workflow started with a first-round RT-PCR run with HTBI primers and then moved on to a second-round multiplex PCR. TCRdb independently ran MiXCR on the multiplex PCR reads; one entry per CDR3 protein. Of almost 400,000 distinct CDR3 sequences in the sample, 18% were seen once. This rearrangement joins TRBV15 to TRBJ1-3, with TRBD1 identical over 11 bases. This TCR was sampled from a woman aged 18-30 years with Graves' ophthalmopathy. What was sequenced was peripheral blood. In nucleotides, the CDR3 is TGTGCCACCAGCTCCCATGGACAGGGGGCCCGGGACACCATATATTTT. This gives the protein CATSSHGQGARDTIYF.